Listed below are T cell receptor beta chains from one sample, sequenced in a study of blood T cell repertoires in COVID-19. Method: immunoSEQ multiplex PCR; TCRdb's copy keeps in-frame clones and lacks some. In the table there are about 29,000 clones, 80% to 90% of which are singletons. Sequencing input: peripheral blood. These receptors were collected from a woman older than 75 with COVID-19, enrolled during active disease. The CDR3 runs from the conserved cysteine through the conserved F or W. Fields, in order: CDR3 length, clone size, J gene, V gene, D gene, CDR3 DNA, CDR3 protein. D genes are given only for firm matches. For some rows the clone size is stated as once, few or many, or as a class when expanded; others skip it.

15 NA TRBJ1-1 TRBV6-5 TRBD1 TGTGCCAGCAGTCGGACAGGGATCATGAACACTGAAGCTTTCTTT CASSRTGIMNTEAFF
12 NA TRBJ2-7 TRBV3-1/TRBV3-2 NA TGTGCCAGCAGAGGGAGTTCCCCCCAGCAGTACTTC CASRGSSPQQYF
13 NA TRBJ1-2 TRBV2 NA TGTGCCAGCAGTTTGGGGGGGAGGAGTGGCTACACCTTC CASSLGGRSGYTF
14 NA TRBJ1-2 TRBV11-1 TRBD1 TGTGCCAGCAGCCCGCGGACAGGCTACTATGGCTACACCTTC CASSPRTGYYGYTF
16 NA TRBJ1-4 TRBV5-4 NA TGTGCCAGCACCCAGTCAGGGAGGGGAGCTAATGAAAAACTGTTTTTT CASTQSGRGANEKLFF
18 NA TRBJ2-1 TRBV7-8 TRBD2 TGTGCCAGCAGCGCCCGTGGGGGTAGCGGGATCATCTACAATGAGCAGTTCTTC CASSARGGSGIIYNEQFF
16 NA TRBJ2-1 TRBV5-1 TRBD1 TGCGCCAGCAGCTTTGGCCAGGGGGCATCTAGAGATGAGCAGTTCTTC CASSFGQGASRDEQFF
15 NA TRBJ2-1 TRBV19 TRBD1 TGTGCCAGTAGGACAGGGGCGAGCTCCTACAATGAGCAGTTCTTC CASRTGASSYNEQFF
13 NA TRBJ1-1 TRBV27 TRBD1 TGTGCCAGCAGTAACAGGGGAATCGCTGAAGCTTTCTTT CASSNRGIAEAFF
15 NA TRBJ2-7 TRBV11-2 TRBD1 TGTGCCAGCAGCCTACAGGGGCTCTCCTCCTACGAGCAGTACTTC CASSLQGLSSYEQYF
18 NA TRBJ1-1 TRBV5-1 NA TGCGCCAGCAGCCCACCTACCGTGACAGGTACGAGGGGCACTGAAGCTTTCTTT CASSPPTVTGTRGTEAFF
18 NA TRBJ2-6 TRBV12-5 NA TGTGCTAGTGGTTTGTATACAGGGATGAGCTCTGGGGCCAACGTCCTGACTTTC CASGLYTGMSSGANVLTF
13 NA TRBJ1-2 TRBV7-2 TRBD1 TGTGCCAGCAGCCCCAGACAGGGCGGTGGCTACACCTTC CASSPRQGGGYTF
17 NA TRBJ2-2 TRBV7-2 TRBD2 TGTGCCAGCAGCTTAAGTTTAGCGGGGGTAGTCACCGGGGAGCTGTTTTTT CASSLSLAGVVTGELFF
19 few TRBJ2-1 TRBV6-1 TRBD2 TGTGCCAGCAGTGAAGCCCTAGCGGGGGGCCTAAGCTCCTACAATGAGCAGTTCTTC CASSEALAGGLSSYNEQFF
13 NA TRBJ2-4 TRBV10-1 NA TGCGCCAGCAGTTTACAGACCATTGACATTCAGTACTTC CASSLQTIDIQYF
15 NA TRBJ1-3 TRBV5-5 NA TGTGCCAGCAGCTTGGAGGCAGGTGCTGGAAACACCATATATTTT CASSLEAGAGNTIYF
18 NA TRBJ2-5 TRBV3-1/TRBV3-2 TRBD2 TGTGCCAGCAGCCGCGGACTAGCGGGGGGGCCGCGACAAGAGACCCAGTACTTC CASSRGLAGGPRQETQYF
14 NA TRBJ1-1 TRBV3-1/TRBV3-2 NA TGTGCCAGCAGCCTTCGGGACGCAAGCGGGGAAGCTTTCTTT CASSLRDASGEAFF
14 NA TRBJ2-2 TRBV6-6 NA TGTGCCAGCAGTAGCAGGTTGAACACCGGGGAGCTGTTTTTT CASSSRLNTGELFF
15 NA TRBJ1-5 TRBV18 TRBD1 TGTGCCAGCTCACCGGACAGGGGAGAGAGTCAGCCCCAGCATTTT CASSPDRGESQPQHF
14 NA TRBJ1-5 TRBV9 TRBD1 TGTGCCAGCAGCCGGGACAGGGATGGTCAGCCCCAGCATTTT CASSRDRDGQPQHF
15 once TRBJ2-7 TRBV7-9 TRBD1 TGTGCCAGCAGCTTCAGGGACAGGGTAGGGGACGAGCAGTACTTC CASSFRDRVGDEQYF
14 NA TRBJ1-4 TRBV6-5 NA TGTGCCAGCAGGGGCTTACCACCTCAAGAAAAACTGTTTTTT CASRGLPPQEKLFF
17 NA TRBJ1-2 TRBV7-9 NA TGTGCCAGCAGCTTATACGGCGGGGAGGGGAAGGGTTATGGCTACACCTTC CASSLYGGEGKGYGYTF
13 once TRBJ1-5 TRBV6-6 NA TGTGCCGCCCAGGGTGCTGCAGGTCAGCCCCAGCATTTT CAAQGAAGQPQHF
13 NA TRBJ1-5 TRBV19 NA TGTGCCTCTGGGGGGATTTTAAACGAGCCCCAGCATTTT CASGGILNEPQHF
14 NA TRBJ1-2 TRBV3-1/TRBV3-2 NA TGTGCCAGCAGCCAAGATCCCGTTGTCTATGGCTACACCTTC CASSQDPVVYGYTF
13 NA TRBJ1-2 TRBV7-9 TRBD1 TGTGCCAGCAGTCCTACAGGGGGCCTTGGCTACACCTTC CASSPTGGLGYTF